This T cell receptor beta chain was identified during a study of blood T cell repertoires in COVID-19. Study in general: Sites in the United States, Italy and Spain provided acute and convalescent COVID-19 samples. From T cells, B-cell-depleted T cells, or PBMCs came the material, which was cDNA or gDNA.

Profiling relied on immunoSEQ multiplex PCR, and the TCRdb table lists in-frame clones only, not all of them. The sample yields tens of thousands of clones, about 86% seen once. Trimming removed 7 bases from V and 10 bases from J, with 14 bases in between. Germline V lookup: CDR1 MDHEN, CDR2 SYDVKM. This CDR3 is built from 13 residues. The source is a woman aged 60 to 75 with COVID-19, enrolled during active disease. Sequencing input: peripheral blood. The chain carries TRBV28 and TRBJ1-6; a possible D gene is TRBD1 (6 bases). CDR3: CASKPGVDSPLHF. In DNA form, the CDR3 reads TGTGCCAGCAAACCAGGGGTGGACTCACCCCTCCACTTT.